This TCR beta chain derives from a study of metastatic and nonmetastatic thyroid tumors. Study-wide context: Thyroid patients, malignant and benign, had repertoires compared across blood and tumor or nodule tissue.

The length of the CDR3 is 14 residues. Germline values: CDR1 MNHNS, CDR2 SASEGT. Deletions cut 6 bases from V and 4 bases from J, with 12 bases between. Only a few counts were recorded for this clone. Patients underwent thyroid surgery, and none had received any treatment before it. Original methodology: The distant-metastasis classifier for papillary thyroid cancer was built from CDR3 differences across clinicopathological groups. TCRdb re-called clones via MiXCR from the PCR reads. These V and J calls derive from TCRdb rather than the authors' analysis. The profile shows some 8,500 clones, 35% to 45% of them singletons.

The chain joins TRBV6-1 to TRBJ2-2; the D gene is possibly TRBD1 (6 bases). The clonotype was recovered from a female donor with papillary thyroid cancer or a benign thyroid nodule (not recorded which). Some clones in this sample may be carry-over from other donors' samples. Input material: tumor tissue. CDR3 DNA: TGTGCCAGCAGGAAGGACAGACGCACCGGGGAGCTGTTTTTT. Its translation is CASRKDRRTGELFF.